The clone carrying this T cell receptor (beta chain) came up a few times. Its antigen is unidentified. This sample stems from a study of T cells after yellow fever vaccination. Study observations and caveats: Booster samples showed a return of most primary-vaccination clones (roughly 96% CD4, 88% CD8).

The CDR3 extends over 14 amino acids. Germline V gene sequence: CDR1 SQVTM, CDR2 ANQGSEA. With 7 bases clipped from V and 0 bases from J, the junction kept 6 bases outside the gene matches. They built TCR cDNA with 5'RACE template switching, a step that put in a universal primer site and UMIs. TCRdb processed the 5' RACE reads anew with MiXCR; each CDR3 protein has one entry. The top ten hold about 2.5% of the sample, which has about 160,000 distinct CDR3 sequences, around 7.2% seen once. This chain links TRBV29-1 with TRBJ1-1, with 9 bases aligning to TRBD1. Sample: CD4+ T cells sorted from PBMCs, taken about 5 days after the first yellow fever vaccination. The source of this sequence is a man between 18 and 35 years old who received the YFV17D yellow fever vaccine. CDR3 sequence reads: CSAPGQGMNTEAFF. The CDR3 DNA reads TGCAGCGCCCCGGGACAGGGAATGAACACTGAAGCTTTCTTT.